These T cell receptor beta chains were read from a single sample in a study of T cell repertoires in cytomegalovirus infection. For these receptors, no antigen is known. TCRdb itself ran the reads through MiXCR, one entry per CDR3 protein. The table shows around 300,000 distinct CDR3 sequences, with around 25% occurring only once. Sequencing used cultured PBMCs, obtained from culture after CMV antigen stimulation. The source of these receptors is a human donor in good health (CMV status not recorded). Some clones in this sample may be carry-over from other donors' samples. CDR3s include the opening cysteine and the closing phenylalanine or tryptophan. D genes are given only for firm matches. Clone size is shown for a subset of rows, as once, few, many or a class of expanded clone.

j_gene: TRBJ1-5
abundance: NA
d_gene: TRBD1
v_gene: TRBV6-5
len: 17
CDR3nt: TGTGCCAGCAGTACCGCAGGGGGCATCCCCCAAAATCAGCCCCAGCATTTT
CDR3aa: CASSTAGGIPQNQPQHF

j_gene: TRBJ2-1
abundance: NA
d_gene: NA
v_gene: TRBV15
len: 13
CDR3nt: TGTGCCACCAGCAGAGATATTGGAGGTGAGCAGTTCTTC
CDR3aa: CATSRDIGGEQFF

j_gene: TRBJ2-6
abundance: NA
d_gene: NA
v_gene: TRBV24-1
len: 14
CDR3nt: TGTGCCACCAGGGAGAGGGCTGGGGCCAACGTCCTGACTTTC
CDR3aa: CATRERAGANVLTF

j_gene: TRBJ1-4
abundance: NA
d_gene: NA
v_gene: TRBV30
len: 15
CDR3nt: TGTGCCTGGAGGTCCCTCTGGAACAGAGGTGAAAAACTGTTTTTT
CDR3aa: CAWRSLWNRGEKLFF

j_gene: TRBJ1-2
abundance: NA
d_gene: NA
v_gene: TRBV28
len: 15
CDR3nt: TGTGCCAGCACCCTCATGGGCACAGAAAACTATGGCTACACCTTC
CDR3aa: CASTLMGTENYGYTF

j_gene: TRBJ1-2
abundance: NA
d_gene: NA
v_gene: TRBV19
len: 15
CDR3nt: TGTGCCAGTAGTCGGACAGCCCTTACTAACTATGGCTACACCTTC
CDR3aa: CASSRTALTNYGYTF

j_gene: TRBJ2-1
abundance: many
d_gene: NA
v_gene: TRBV7-2
len: 16
CDR3nt: TGTGCCAGCAGCACAAAGCGGGTCCGGTCCTACAATGAGCAGTTCTTC
CDR3aa: CASSTKRVRSYNEQFF

j_gene: TRBJ1-5
abundance: many
d_gene: NA
v_gene: TRBV6-1
len: 15
CDR3nt: TGTGCCAGCAGTGGGACGGACGGACGCAATCAGCCCCAGCATTTT
CDR3aa: CASSGTDGRNQPQHF

j_gene: TRBJ2-2
abundance: few
d_gene: TRBD2
v_gene: TRBV7-2
len: 20
CDR3nt: TGTGCCAGCAGCTACCCTCAGCTACCGGGACTAGCGGCGAACACCGGGGAGCTGTTTTTT
CDR3aa: CASSYPQLPGLAANTGELFF

j_gene: TRBJ2-4
abundance: many
d_gene: NA
v_gene: TRBV7-9
len: 16
CDR3nt: TGTGCCAGCAGCCCCCGGTCGGGACCAGCCAAAAACATTCAGTACTTC
CDR3aa: CASSPRSGPAKNIQYF

j_gene: TRBJ2-1
abundance: NA
d_gene: TRBD2
v_gene: TRBV19
len: 16
CDR3nt: TGTGCCAGTAGTCTTTCGACTAGCGGGAGCAGAAATGAGCAGTTCTTC
CDR3aa: CASSLSTSGSRNEQFF

j_gene: TRBJ2-3
abundance: NA
d_gene: NA
v_gene: TRBV20-1
len: 17
CDR3nt: TGCAGTGCTCCGGGGATAGCGGAATCCCCTAGCACAGATACGCAGTATTTT
CDR3aa: CSAPGIAESPSTDTQYF

j_gene: TRBJ1-2
abundance: few
d_gene: NA
v_gene: TRBV4-3
len: 16
CDR3nt: TGCGCCAGCAGCCCCAACGGCGGGCAGCTCTGGGAAGGCTACACCTTC
CDR3aa: CASSPNGGQLWEGYTF

j_gene: TRBJ1-2
abundance: NA
d_gene: NA
v_gene: TRBV7-9
len: 15
CDR3nt: TGTGCCAGCAGCTTAGGCGCGGAGACGAACTATGGCTACACCTTC
CDR3aa: CASSLGAETNYGYTF

j_gene: TRBJ1-5
abundance: many
d_gene: NA
v_gene: TRBV28
len: 15
CDR3nt: TGTGCCAGCAGTTTAGTCGATTATAGCAATCAGCCCCAGCATTTT
CDR3aa: CASSLVDYSNQPQHF

j_gene: TRBJ2-3
abundance: few
d_gene: NA
v_gene: TRBV27
len: 16
CDR3nt: TGTGCCAGCAGTTTATTATCTCCAGGGGGCACAGATACGCAGTATTTT
CDR3aa: CASSLLSPGGTDTQYF

j_gene: TRBJ2-3
abundance: few
d_gene: TRBD1
v_gene: TRBV20-1
len: 15
CDR3nt: TGCAGTGCTAGAGATGGGCAGGGGGCAAAAGATACGCAGTATTTT
CDR3aa: CSARDGQGAKDTQYF

j_gene: TRBJ2-1
abundance: few
d_gene: NA
v_gene: TRBV7-9
len: 17
CDR3nt: TGTGCCAGCAGCCCCCTTGGAGCTTTTGGGGGGTACAATGAGCAGTTCTTC
CDR3aa: CASSPLGAFGGYNEQFF

j_gene: TRBJ2-5
abundance: few
d_gene: NA
v_gene: TRBV19
len: 16
CDR3nt: TGTGCCAGTAGTACAGCAGGGGGGTCGAACCAAGAGACCCAGTACTTC
CDR3aa: CASSTAGGSNQETQYF

j_gene: TRBJ2-1
abundance: few
d_gene: NA
v_gene: TRBV7-2
len: 13
CDR3nt: TGTGCCAGCACCTCAACCCGGACGAATGAGCAGTTCTTC
CDR3aa: CASTSTRTNEQFF

j_gene: TRBJ1-2
abundance: few
d_gene: NA
v_gene: TRBV7-9
len: 17
CDR3nt: TGTGCCAGCAGCTCTTGGACGGGAGCCAGTTCTAACTATGGCTACACCTTC
CDR3aa: CASSSWTGASSNYGYTF

j_gene: TRBJ2-3
abundance: many
d_gene: TRBD2
v_gene: TRBV7-2
len: 14
CDR3nt: TGTGCCAGCAGCCCGGGACTAGCTGGAGATACGCAGTATTTT
CDR3aa: CASSPGLAGDTQYF

j_gene: TRBJ2-1
abundance: NA
d_gene: TRBD2
v_gene: TRBV11-2
len: 17
CDR3nt: TGTGCCAGCAGCTCGCTGAAGACTAGCGGGAGATCGGATGAGCAGTTCTTC
CDR3aa: CASSSLKTSGRSDEQFF

j_gene: TRBJ2-1
abundance: few
d_gene: NA
v_gene: TRBV12-5
len: 18
CDR3nt: TGTGCTAGTGGTTTGGTACTGGGGGTCCAGAGCTCCTACAATGAGCAGTTCTTC
CDR3aa: CASGLVLGVQSSYNEQFF

j_gene: TRBJ1-1
abundance: NA
d_gene: NA
v_gene: TRBV7-2
len: 13
CDR3nt: TGTGCCAGCAGCGTACAGGGAAGCACTGAAGCTTTCTTT
CDR3aa: CASSVQGSTEAFF

j_gene: TRBJ2-7
abundance: NA
d_gene: TRBD1
v_gene: TRBV5-1
len: 18
CDR3nt: TGCGCCAGCAGCCGGATTCCGCCGGGACAGGGGTCCACCTACGAGCAGTACTTC
CDR3aa: CASSRIPPGQGSTYEQYF

j_gene: TRBJ1-1
abundance: few
d_gene: TRBD1
v_gene: TRBV5-4
len: 14
CDR3nt: TGTGCCAGCAGGAGGACAGGGGGAGTCACTGAAGCTTTCTTT
CDR3aa: CASRRTGGVTEAFF

j_gene: TRBJ1-4
abundance: many
d_gene: NA
v_gene: TRBV7-2
len: 17
CDR3nt: TGTGCCAGCAGCCGAAGACCGGGTGGCAGTGAGAGAGAAAAACTGTTTTTT
CDR3aa: CASSRRPGGSEREKLFF

j_gene: TRBJ1-3
abundance: NA
d_gene: NA
v_gene: TRBV7-8
len: 15
CDR3nt: TGTGCCAGCAGCGCGTCGGACTACTCTGGAAACACCATATATTTT
CDR3aa: CASSASDYSGNTIYF

j_gene: TRBJ2-1
abundance: few
d_gene: TRBD2
v_gene: TRBV20-1
len: 16
CDR3nt: TGCAGTGCTAGGGCCAAGACCAGCGGGAGGCCTGGTTGGCAGTTCTTC
CDR3aa: CSARAKTSGRPGWQFF

j_gene: TRBJ1-2
abundance: few
d_gene: TRBD1
v_gene: TRBV19
len: 16
CDR3nt: TGTGCCAGTAGTCTCCTCGGGACAGGGGCTAACTATGGCTACACCTTC
CDR3aa: CASSLLGTGANYGYTF

j_gene: TRBJ2-3
abundance: few
d_gene: NA
v_gene: TRBV6-1
len: 14
CDR3nt: TGTGCCAGCAGCCGCATGGGGGCCACAGATACGCAGTATTTT
CDR3aa: CASSRMGATDTQYF

j_gene: TRBJ2-5
abundance: few
d_gene: NA
v_gene: TRBV7-9
len: 13
CDR3nt: TGTGCCAGCAGCTCCCAACCCCCAGCGACCCAGTACTTC
CDR3aa: CASSSQPPATQYF

j_gene: TRBJ1-1
abundance: few
d_gene: NA
v_gene: TRBV6-2/TRBV6-3
len: 15
CDR3nt: TGTGCCAGCAGTTACAGCGGGGCAGGGTACACTGAAGCTTTCTTT
CDR3aa: CASSYSGAGYTEAFF

j_gene: TRBJ2-5
abundance: NA
d_gene: NA
v_gene: TRBV3-1
len: 14
CDR3nt: TGTGCCAGCAGCCAAGATCTGGGGAAAGAGACCCAGTACTTC
CDR3aa: CASSQDLGKETQYF

j_gene: TRBJ1-4
abundance: many
d_gene: NA
v_gene: TRBV4-1
len: 14
CDR3nt: TGCGCCAGCAGCCTCGGTCCTCTGGGGGAAAAACTGTTTTTT
CDR3aa: CASSLGPLGEKLFF

j_gene: TRBJ2-3
abundance: NA
d_gene: TRBD2
v_gene: TRBV20-1
len: 14
CDR3nt: TGCAGTTCTTATGGGACTAGCGGCACAGATACGCAGTATTTT
CDR3aa: CSSYGTSGTDTQYF

j_gene: TRBJ2-3
abundance: NA
d_gene: NA
v_gene: TRBV15
len: 17
CDR3nt: TGTGCCACCAGCAGAGATCTGGGCGGGAAGAGAGCAGATACGCAGTATTTT
CDR3aa: CATSRDLGGKRADTQYF

j_gene: TRBJ1-2
abundance: few
d_gene: NA
v_gene: TRBV7-9
len: 14
CDR3nt: TGTGCCAGCAGCTTAGCAGGGTCGACCTATGGCTACACCTTC
CDR3aa: CASSLAGSTYGYTF

j_gene: TRBJ1-1
abundance: few
d_gene: NA
v_gene: TRBV12-3/TRBV12-4
len: 14
CDR3nt: TGTGCCAGCAGTTGGGGACTGACGAACACTGAAGCTTTCTTT
CDR3aa: CASSWGLTNTEAFF

j_gene: TRBJ2-1
abundance: NA
d_gene: NA
v_gene: TRBV14
len: 13
CDR3nt: TGTGCCACCTCGGGACACTTTAGGGATGAGCAGTTCTTC
CDR3aa: CATSGHFRDEQFF

j_gene: TRBJ1-6
abundance: few
d_gene: NA
v_gene: TRBV4-3
len: 15
CDR3nt: TGCGCCAGCAGCCAAGATCTCGCGCCGGATTCACCCCTCCACTTT
CDR3aa: CASSQDLAPDSPLHF

j_gene: TRBJ2-7
abundance: many
d_gene: NA
v_gene: TRBV28
len: 14
CDR3nt: TGTGCCAGTAAATTAGGGGGGTTCAAGAACGAGCAGTACTTC
CDR3aa: CASKLGGFKNEQYF

j_gene: TRBJ2-4
abundance: NA
d_gene: NA
v_gene: TRBV4-2
len: 19
CDR3nt: TGTGCCAGCAGCCACCCTGGAACCTTTGAAGGGGTAGCCAAAAACATTCAGTACTTC
CDR3aa: CASSHPGTFEGVAKNIQYF

j_gene: TRBJ2-3
abundance: NA
d_gene: NA
v_gene: TRBV28
len: 14
CDR3nt: TGTGCCAGCAGTGTAGGGGCCCTCACAGATACGCAGTATTTT
CDR3aa: CASSVGALTDTQYF

j_gene: TRBJ1-2
abundance: NA
d_gene: NA
v_gene: TRBV12-3/TRBV12-4
len: 14
CDR3nt: TGTGCCAGCAGTTTACGCGGGCAGATATATGGCTACACCTTC
CDR3aa: CASSLRGQIYGYTF

j_gene: TRBJ2-2
abundance: NA
d_gene: NA
v_gene: TRBV6-2/TRBV6-3
len: 17
CDR3nt: TGTGCCAGCAGTTACTCGATGCGCGATAAGAACACCGGGGAGCTGTTTTTT
CDR3aa: CASSYSMRDKNTGELFF

j_gene: TRBJ2-1
abundance: NA
d_gene: TRBD1
v_gene: TRBV7-7
len: 13
CDR3nt: TGTGCCAGCAGCAAGGACAGGAGCAATGAGCAGTTCTTC
CDR3aa: CASSKDRSNEQFF

j_gene: TRBJ2-7
abundance: few
d_gene: TRBD1
v_gene: TRBV7-9
len: 14
CDR3nt: TGTGCCAGCAGCTTAGAAGGCAGGGGGTACGAGCAGTACTTC
CDR3aa: CASSLEGRGYEQYF

j_gene: TRBJ1-1
abundance: few
d_gene: NA
v_gene: TRBV9
len: 15
CDR3nt: TGTGCCAGCAGCCGGGGTCATCTGGGGAACACTGAAGCTTTCTTT
CDR3aa: CASSRGHLGNTEAFF

j_gene: TRBJ2-5
abundance: NA
d_gene: TRBD1
v_gene: TRBV28
len: 14
CDR3nt: TGTGCCAGCAACCCGGACAGGGGGAGGGTGACCCAGTACTTC
CDR3aa: CASNPDRGRVTQYF

j_gene: TRBJ2-1
abundance: NA
d_gene: NA
v_gene: TRBV15
len: 13
CDR3nt: TGTGCCACCAGCAGAGCGGTCTACAATGAGCAGTTCTTC
CDR3aa: CATSRAVYNEQFF

j_gene: TRBJ2-1
abundance: few
d_gene: TRBD1
v_gene: TRBV28
len: 15
CDR3nt: TGTGCCAGCAGTTCCGGACAGGGGGCTCGGTTTGAGCAGTTCTTC
CDR3aa: CASSSGQGARFEQFF

j_gene: TRBJ2-1
abundance: NA
d_gene: NA
v_gene: TRBV12-3/TRBV12-4
len: 16
CDR3nt: TGTGCCAGCAGTTTATTGCTCGGGACACTAGGTAATGAGCAGTTCTTC
CDR3aa: CASSLLLGTLGNEQFF

j_gene: TRBJ2-7
abundance: NA
d_gene: NA
v_gene: TRBV28
len: 16
CDR3nt: TGTGCCAGCAGTTCCCCTGGTTCGGGGATCTCCTACGAGCAGTACTTC
CDR3aa: CASSSPGSGISYEQYF

j_gene: TRBJ2-5
abundance: many
d_gene: TRBD1
v_gene: TRBV7-2
len: 16
CDR3nt: TGTGCCAGCAGCTTTGGGACAGGGGGGTTTCAAGAGACCCAGTACTTC
CDR3aa: CASSFGTGGFQETQYF

j_gene: TRBJ1-6
abundance: few
d_gene: NA
v_gene: TRBV27
len: 20
CDR3nt: TGTGCCAGCAGTTTCCGAGGTCCGATCGGCCAGAGCTCCTATAATTCACCCCTCCACTTT
CDR3aa: CASSFRGPIGQSSYNSPLHF

j_gene: TRBJ2-1
abundance: many
d_gene: NA
v_gene: TRBV12-3/TRBV12-4
len: 14
CDR3nt: TGTGCCAGCAGTTCATCGGCAACGCAAGATGAGCAGTTCTTC
CDR3aa: CASSSSATQDEQFF

j_gene: TRBJ1-5
abundance: many
d_gene: NA
v_gene: TRBV7-2
len: 13
CDR3nt: TGTGCCAGCAGCTTTGTGAACGGCCAGCCCCAGCATTTT
CDR3aa: CASSFVNGQPQHF

j_gene: TRBJ1-1
abundance: NA
d_gene: NA
v_gene: TRBV15
len: 16
CDR3nt: TGTGCCACCAGCAGGTCTCTCGGAACTTATTACACTGAAGCTTTCTTT
CDR3aa: CATSRSLGTYYTEAFF